This section outlines one T cell receptor beta chain sequence together with its context. The record originates from a study of cytomegalovirus exposure and HLA in healthy donors. Repertoires were generated with immunoSEQ multiplex PCR, while TCRdb's copy carries only in-frame clones and drops some. The sample includes about 200,000 clones, 70% to 85% of them seen just once. The donors were in the roughly 110-subject validation cohort; that cohort was separate from the roughly 700-subject first cohort. V was shortened by 7 bases and J by 7 bases, with 20 bases between the two germline ends. Germline-derived CDR1 and CDR2 are MNHEY and SMNVEV (reference sequence). This CDR3 spans 15 amino acids.

The chain joins TRBV27 to TRBJ2-1; D unresolved. The origin of this receptor is a woman in her 30s in good health and CMV-seropositive. Material for sequencing was PBMCs. Here the CDR3 DNA reads TGTGCCAGCAAAAGAGGTTCACTTTTAACGAATGAGCAGTTCTTC. This codes for CASKRGSLLTNEQFF.